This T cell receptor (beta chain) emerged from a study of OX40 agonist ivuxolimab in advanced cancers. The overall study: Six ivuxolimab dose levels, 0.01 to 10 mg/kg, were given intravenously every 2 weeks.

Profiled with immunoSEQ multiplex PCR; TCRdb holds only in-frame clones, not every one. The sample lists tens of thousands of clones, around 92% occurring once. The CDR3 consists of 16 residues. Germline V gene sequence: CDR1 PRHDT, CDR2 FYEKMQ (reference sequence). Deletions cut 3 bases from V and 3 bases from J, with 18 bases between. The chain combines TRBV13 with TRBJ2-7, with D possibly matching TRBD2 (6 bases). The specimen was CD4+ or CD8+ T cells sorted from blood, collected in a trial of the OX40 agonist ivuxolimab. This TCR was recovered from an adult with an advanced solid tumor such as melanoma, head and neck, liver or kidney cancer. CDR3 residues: CASSFTSGTAVYEQYF. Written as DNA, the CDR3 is TGTGCCAGCAGCTTCACATCCGGGACTGCTGTCTACGAGCAGTACTTC.